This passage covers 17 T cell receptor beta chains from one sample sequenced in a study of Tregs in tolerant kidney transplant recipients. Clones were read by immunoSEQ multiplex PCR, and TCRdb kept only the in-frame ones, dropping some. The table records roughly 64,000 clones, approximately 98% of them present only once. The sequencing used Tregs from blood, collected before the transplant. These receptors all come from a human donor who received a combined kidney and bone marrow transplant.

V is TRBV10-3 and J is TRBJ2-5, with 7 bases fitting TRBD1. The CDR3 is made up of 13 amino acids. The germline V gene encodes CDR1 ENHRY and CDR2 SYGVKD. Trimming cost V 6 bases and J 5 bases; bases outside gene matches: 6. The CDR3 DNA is TGTGCCATCAGCTACAGGGGCGTGGAGACCCAGTACTTC. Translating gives CAISYRGVETQYF.

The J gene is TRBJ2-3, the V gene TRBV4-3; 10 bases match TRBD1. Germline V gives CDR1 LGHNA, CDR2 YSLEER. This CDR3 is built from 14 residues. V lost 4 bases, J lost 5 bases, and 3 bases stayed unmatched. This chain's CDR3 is CASSPGQGGDTQYF. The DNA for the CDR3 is TGCGCCAGCAGCCCCGGACAGGGGGGAGATACGCAGTATTTT.

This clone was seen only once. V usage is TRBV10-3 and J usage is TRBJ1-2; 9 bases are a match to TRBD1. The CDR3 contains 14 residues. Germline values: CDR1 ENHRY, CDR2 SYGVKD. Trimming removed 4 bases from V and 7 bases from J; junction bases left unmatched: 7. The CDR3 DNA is TGTGCCATCAGTGGACAGGGGGTTTCAGGTGGCTACACCTTC. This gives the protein CAISGQGVSGGYTF.

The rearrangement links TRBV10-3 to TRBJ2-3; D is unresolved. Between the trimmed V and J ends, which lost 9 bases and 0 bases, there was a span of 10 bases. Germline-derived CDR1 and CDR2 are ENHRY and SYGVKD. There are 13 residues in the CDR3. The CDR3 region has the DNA TGTGCCATGCGGTTTCGTAGCACAGATACGCAGTATTTT. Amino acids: CAMRFRSTDTQYF.

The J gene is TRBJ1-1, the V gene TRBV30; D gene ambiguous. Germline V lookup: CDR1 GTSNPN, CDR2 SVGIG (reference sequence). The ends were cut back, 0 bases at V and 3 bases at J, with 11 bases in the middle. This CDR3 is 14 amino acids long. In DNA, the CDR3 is TGTGCCTGGAGTGTGCGGAGGTTGGACACTGAAGCTTTCTTT. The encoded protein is CAWSVRRLDTEAFF.

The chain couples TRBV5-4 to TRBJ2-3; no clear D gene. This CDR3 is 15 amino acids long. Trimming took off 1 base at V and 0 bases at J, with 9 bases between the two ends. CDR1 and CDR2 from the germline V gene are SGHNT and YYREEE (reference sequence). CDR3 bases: TGTGCCAGCAGCTTGCGAATTACTAGCACAGATACGCAGTATTTT. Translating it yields CASSLRITSTDTQYF.

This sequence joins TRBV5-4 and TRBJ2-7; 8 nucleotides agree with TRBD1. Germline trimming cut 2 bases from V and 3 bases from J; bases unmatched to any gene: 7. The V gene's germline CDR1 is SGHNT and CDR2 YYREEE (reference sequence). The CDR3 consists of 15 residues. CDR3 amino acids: CASSLPGQVVYEQYF. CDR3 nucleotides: TGTGCCAGCAGCTTACCGGGACAGGTAGTCTACGAGCAGTACTTC.

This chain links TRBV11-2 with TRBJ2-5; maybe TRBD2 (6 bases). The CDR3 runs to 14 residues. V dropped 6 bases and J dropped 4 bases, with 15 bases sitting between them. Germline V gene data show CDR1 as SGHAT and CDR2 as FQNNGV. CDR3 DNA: TGTGCCAGCAGTCCCCTGGGGGGTGTAGAGACCCAGTACTTC. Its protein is CASSPLGGVETQYF. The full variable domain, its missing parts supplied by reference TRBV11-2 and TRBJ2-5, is EAGVAQSPRYKIIEKRQSVAFWCNPISGHATLYWYQQILGQGPKLLIQFQNNGVVDDSQLPKDRFSAERLKGVDSTLKIQPAKLEDSAVYLCASSPLGGVETQYFGPGTRLLVL.

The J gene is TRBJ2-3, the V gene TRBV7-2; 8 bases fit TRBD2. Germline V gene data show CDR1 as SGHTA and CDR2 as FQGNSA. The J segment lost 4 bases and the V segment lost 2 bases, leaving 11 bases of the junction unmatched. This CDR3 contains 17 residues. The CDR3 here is CASSLWIQRGRSDTQYF. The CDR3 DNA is TGTGCCAGCAGCTTATGGATTCAGCGGGGGCGATCAGATACGCAGTATTTT. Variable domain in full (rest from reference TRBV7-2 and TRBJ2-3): GAGVSQSPSNKVTEKGKDVELRCDPISGHTALYWYRQSLGQGLEFLIYFQGNSAPDKSGLPSDRFSAERTGGSVSTLTIQRTQQEDSAVYLCASSLWIQRGRSDTQYFGPGTRLTVL.

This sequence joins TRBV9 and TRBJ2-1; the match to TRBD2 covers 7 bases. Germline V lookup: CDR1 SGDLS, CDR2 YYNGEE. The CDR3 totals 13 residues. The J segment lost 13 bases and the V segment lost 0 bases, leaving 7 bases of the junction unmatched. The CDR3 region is CASSVGKSGTQFF. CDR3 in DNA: TGTGCCAGCAGCGTAGGGAAGAGCGGGACTCAGTTCTTC.

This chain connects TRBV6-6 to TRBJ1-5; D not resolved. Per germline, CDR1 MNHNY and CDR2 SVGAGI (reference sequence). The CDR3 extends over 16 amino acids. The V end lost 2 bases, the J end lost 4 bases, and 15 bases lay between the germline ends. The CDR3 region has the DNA TGTGCCAGCAGTTACCAGGCGGGAACAATAAATCAGCCCCAGCATTTT. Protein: CASSYQAGTINQPQHF.

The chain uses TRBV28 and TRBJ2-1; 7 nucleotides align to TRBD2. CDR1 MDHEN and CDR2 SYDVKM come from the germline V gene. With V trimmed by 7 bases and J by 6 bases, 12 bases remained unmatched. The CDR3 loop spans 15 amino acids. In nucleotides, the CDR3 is TGTGCCAGCAAAGGGACTACGAGAATGGGCAATGAGCAGTTCTTC. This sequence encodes CASKGTTRMGNEQFF.

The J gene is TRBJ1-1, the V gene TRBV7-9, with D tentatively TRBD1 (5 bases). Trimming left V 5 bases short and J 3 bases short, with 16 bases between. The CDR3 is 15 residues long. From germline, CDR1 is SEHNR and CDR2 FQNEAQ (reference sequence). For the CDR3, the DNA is TGTGCCAGCAGCGCCCCCGGCAGGGAGGACACTGAAGCTTTCTTT. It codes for CASSAPGREDTEAFF.

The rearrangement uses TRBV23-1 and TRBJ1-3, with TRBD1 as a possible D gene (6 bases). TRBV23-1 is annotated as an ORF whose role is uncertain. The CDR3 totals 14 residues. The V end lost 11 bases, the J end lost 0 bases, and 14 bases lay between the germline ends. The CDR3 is CADTYRVSGNTIYF. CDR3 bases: TGCGCCGATACTTACAGGGTCTCTGGAAACACCATATATTTT.

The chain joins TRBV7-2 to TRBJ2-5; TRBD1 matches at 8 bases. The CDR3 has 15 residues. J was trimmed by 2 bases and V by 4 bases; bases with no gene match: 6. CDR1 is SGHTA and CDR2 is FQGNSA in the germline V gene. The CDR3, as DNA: TGTGCCAGCAGCTCGTGGACAGGGCCTCAAGAGACCCAGTACTTC. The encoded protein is CASSSWTGPQETQYF.

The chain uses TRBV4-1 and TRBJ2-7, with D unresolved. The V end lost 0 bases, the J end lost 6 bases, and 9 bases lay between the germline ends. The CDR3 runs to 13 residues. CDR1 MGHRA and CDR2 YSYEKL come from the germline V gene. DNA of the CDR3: TGCGCCAGCAGCCAAGATCGCCAGCGCGAGCAGTACTTC. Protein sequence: CASSQDRQREQYF.

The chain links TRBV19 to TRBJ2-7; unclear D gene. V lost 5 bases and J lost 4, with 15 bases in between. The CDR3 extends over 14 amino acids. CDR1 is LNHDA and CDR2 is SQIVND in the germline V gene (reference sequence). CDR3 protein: CASSPNIFPYEQYF. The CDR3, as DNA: TGTGCCAGTAGTCCGAACATATTCCCTTACGAGCAGTACTTC.